This TCR beta chain is drawn from a study of blood T cell repertoires in COVID-19. Across the study: The study drew acute and convalescent COVID-19 samples from the United States, Italy and Spain.

This clone was observed a handful of times. Profiling relied on immunoSEQ multiplex PCR, and the TCRdb table lists in-frame clones only, not all of them. The sample records approximately 470,000 clones, roughly 90% being singletons. Sample: PBMCs or T cells enriched from blood (not recorded which). This clonotype was obtained from a woman aged 18-29 years who had recovered from COVID-19.

The CDR3 sequence is CASSHPGDLGEAFF. The DNA for the CDR3 is TGCGCCAGCAGCCACCCGGGGGATCTGGGTGAAGCTTTCTTT. The rearrangement joins TRBV4-1 to TRBJ1-1; a possible D gene is TRBD1 (5 bases). The germline V gene has CDR1 MGHRA and CDR2 YSYEKL. The CDR3 consists of 14 residues. Trimming shortened V by 3 bases and J by 7 bases, and 15 bases separated the two germline ends.